What follows are 16 T cell receptor beta chains derived from one specimen sequenced in a study of blood T cell repertoires in COVID-19. Using immunoSEQ multiplex PCR, the repertoire was profiled, and TCRdb retains in-frame clones only, with some absent. The repertoire holds 200,000 or so clones, with more than 80% as singletons. Sequencing was done on a sample of PBMCs or T cells enriched from blood (not recorded which). These receptors were collected from a woman between 18 and 30 years old who had recovered from COVID-19.

With respect to this clone: Other DNA sequences in the same sample also yield this CDR3. The V and J genes are TRBV5-1 and TRBJ1-2; 10 bases match TRBD1. The trim removed 4 bases at V and 6 bases at J, leaving 3 bases unmatched. CDR3 length: 13 residues. Germline CDR1 is SGHRS and CDR2 is YFSETQ. The CDR3 here is CASSPGTGDGYTF. In nucleotides, the CDR3 is TGCGCCAGCAGCCCAGGGACAGGGGATGGCTACACCTTC.

This sequence joins TRBV4-1 and TRBJ1-6, with D possibly matching TRBD1 (6 bases). This CDR3 has 18 residues. Trimming took 0 bases from V and 7 from J, leaving 19 bases between them. Per germline, CDR1 MGHRA and CDR2 YSYEKL. CDR3 in DNA: TGCGCCAGCAGCCAAGAGGTTGATGGACAGAGGAGAAATTCACCCCTCCACTTT. Translating it yields CASSQEVDGQRRNSPLHF.

J is TRBJ2-6 and V is TRBV19; 8 bases fit TRBD2. Per the germline V gene, CDR1 is LNHDA and CDR2 is SQIVND (reference sequence). This CDR3 spans 19 amino acids. The V and J ends lost 6 bases and 1 base, in that order; junction bases with no gene match: 14. The CDR3 DNA reads as TGTGCCAGTAGGGTGGGTGGGCGGGGGGCTCCATCTGGGGCCAACGTCCTGACTTTC. It yields the protein CASRVGGRGAPSGANVLTF.

The chain is built from TRBV27 and TRBJ1-2; D remains unclear. CDR1 MNHEY and CDR2 SMNVEV come from the germline V gene (reference sequence). The V and J ends lost 1 base and 4 bases respectively, with 10 bases between them. The CDR3 consists of 14 residues. CDR3 amino acids: CASSLLDLSYGYTF. The DNA of the CDR3 is TGTGCCAGCAGTTTATTGGACTTAAGCTATGGCTACACCTTC.

This clone was observed a single time. The V gene is TRBV14, the J gene TRBJ2-7; 7 positions agree with TRBD1. The CDR3 consists of 16 residues. Unmatched junction bases numbered 10, after V lost 1 base and J lost 4 bases. The germline CDR1 and CDR2 sequences are SGHDN and FVKESK. The CDR3 coding sequence is TGTGCCAGCAGCCAAGGTTCCCGCAGGGGGTATTACGAGCAGTACTTC. Protein: CASSQGSRRGYYEQYF.

This clone has only a few counts. The chain has TRBV19 and TRBJ1-5; 9 bases are a match to TRBD1. The V gene's germline CDR1 is LNHDA and CDR2 SQIVND (reference sequence). Trimming cost V 4 bases and J 6 bases; bases outside gene matches: 4. This CDR3 has 14 residues. This CDR3 reads CASSTQGASQPQHF. The CDR3 nucleotides are TGTGCCAGTAGTACACAGGGGGCGAGTCAGCCCCAGCATTTT. The full variable domain, its missing parts supplied by reference TRBV19 and TRBJ1-5, is DGGITQSPKYLFRKEGQNVTLSCEQNLNHDAMYWYRQDPGQGLRLIYYSQIVNDFQKGDIAEGYSVSREKKESFPLTVTSAQKNPTAFYLCASSTQGASQPQHFGDGTRLSIL.

The chain has TRBV29-1 and TRBJ1-2, with a weak D call TRBD1 (6 bases). This CDR3 contains 13 residues. Trimming stripped 4 bases from V and 4 bases from J, with 13 bases between. The V gene's germline CDR1 is SQVTM and CDR2 ANQGSEA. CDR3 DNA sequence: TGCAGCGTTGCCCCAGGGGCCGGCTATGGCTACACCTTC. This codes for CSVAPGAGYGYTF.

The chain carries TRBV9 and TRBJ1-1, with unresolved D. V was clipped by 0 bases and J by 5 bases, with 8 bases between them. From germline, CDR1 is SGDLS and CDR2 YYNGEE. The CDR3 length is 13 residues. Written as DNA, the CDR3 is TGTGCCAGCAGCGTAGACACGGGGACTGAAGCTTTCTTT. Amino acid sequence: CASSVDTGTEAFF.

The J gene is TRBJ2-1, the V gene TRBV10-1; 10 nucleotides line up with TRBD1. The V gene's germline CDR1 is WNHNN and CDR2 SYGVQD (reference sequence). Trimming cost V 4 bases and J 0 bases; bases outside gene matches: 12. This CDR3 region has 19 residues. The CDR3 DNA reads as TGCGCCAGCAGTGTTGCGGGGACAGGGGCGATAAACTCCTACAATGAGCAGTTCTTC. It encodes CASSVAGTGAINSYNEQFF.

This chain connects TRBV6-5 to TRBJ2-2, with 7 bases identical to TRBD2. The ends lost 7 bases at V and 2 bases at J; junction bases unmatched: 4. Germline lookup yields CDR1 MNHEY and CDR2 SVGAGI. The CDR3 runs 14 residues. DNA of the CDR3: TGTGCCAGCACCACGGGGGGAAACACCGGGGAGCTGTTTTTT. Residues: CASTTGGNTGELFF.

The chain joins TRBV27 to TRBJ2-1; 7 bases map to TRBD2. This CDR3 region has 17 residues. Germline CDR1 MNHEY, CDR2 SMNVEV (reference sequence). Trimming cost V 1 base and J 0 bases; bases outside gene matches: 6. CDR3 sequence reads: CASSLYISGASYNEQFF. The CDR3 bases are TGTGCCAGCAGTTTATATATCAGCGGGGCCTCCTACAATGAGCAGTTCTTC.

The V gene is TRBV7-2, the J gene TRBJ2-1; possible D gene TRBD1, 6 bases. This CDR3 has 13 amino acids. Trimming took off 4 bases at V and 7 bases at J, with 11 bases between the two ends. Germline V gene data show CDR1 as SGHTA and CDR2 as FQGNSA. CDR3 sequence: CASSYYQGNEQFF. The DNA for the CDR3 is TGTGCCAGCAGCTACTACCAGGGGAATGAGCAGTTCTTC. Together with reference TRBV7-2 and TRBJ2-1, the CDR3 gives the full variable domain: GAGVSQSPSNKVTEKGKDVELRCDPISGHTALYWYRQSLGQGLEFLIYFQGNSAPDKSGLPSDRFSAERTGGSVSTLTIQRTQQEDSAVYLCASSYYQGNEQFFGPGTRLTVL.

The chain joins TRBV19 to TRBJ2-1; TRBD2 aligns across 12 bases. The length of the CDR3 is 18 residues. Germline assignment: CDR1 LNHDA and CDR2 SQIVND (reference sequence). J lost 0 bases, V lost 0 bases, and 3 bases had no gene match. This CDR3 is CASSIELAGGNSYNEQFF. The CDR3 bases are TGTGCCAGTAGTATAGAACTAGCGGGGGGTAACTCCTACAATGAGCAGTTCTTC.

The chain links TRBV9 to TRBJ1-5; D call uncertain. This CDR3 comprises 15 residues. Deletions cut 1 base from V and 3 bases from J, with 11 bases between. Per germline, CDR1 SGDLS and CDR2 YYNGEE. The CDR3 DNA follows: TGTGCCAGCAGCGTAAGCGGATCTCCCAATCAGCCCCAGCATTTT. Protein: CASSVSGSPNQPQHF.

The J gene is TRBJ2-7, the V gene TRBV24-1; perhaps TRBD1 as D (5 bases). With 4 bases removed from V and 3 bases from J, the gap between germline ends came to 6 bases. The CDR3 is made up of 12 amino acids. Per the germline V gene, CDR1 is KGHDR and CDR2 is SFDVKD. The CDR3 region is CATSETGYEQYF. CDR3 in DNA: TGTGCCACCAGTGAAACAGGCTACGAGCAGTACTTC.

The J gene is TRBJ1-1, the V gene TRBV27; 7 positions match TRBD1. After removal of 5 bases from V and 4 bases from J, the junction contained 10 bases not matched to a gene. The V gene's germline CDR1 is MNHEY and CDR2 SMNVEV (reference sequence). The CDR3 loop spans 15 amino acids. CDR3 residues: CASSAHRGGITEAFF. The CDR3 region has the DNA TGTGCCAGCAGTGCCCACAGGGGAGGAATCACTGAAGCTTTCTTT.